The present entry profiles one T cell receptor beta chain with its context. The entry originates in a study of cytomegalovirus exposure and HLA in healthy donors. Assay used: immunoSEQ multiplex PCR; TCRdb lists only in-frame clones, some missing. The sample yields tens of thousands of clones, roughly 95% seen once. The V segment lost 4 bases and the J segment 10 bases; nucleotides outside the gene matches: 12. The CDR3 has 15 residues. From germline, CDR1 is SGHTA and CDR2 FQGNSA. What was sequenced was PBMCs. The chain recombines TRBV7-2 with TRBJ1-5; 8 bases fit TRBD1. This clonotype originated in a woman under 30 in good health and CMV-seropositive. CDR3 bases: TGTGCCAGCAGCTCAGGAACAGGGGGTTTAGGTCCCCAGCATTTT. Translating gives CASSSGTGGLGPQHF.